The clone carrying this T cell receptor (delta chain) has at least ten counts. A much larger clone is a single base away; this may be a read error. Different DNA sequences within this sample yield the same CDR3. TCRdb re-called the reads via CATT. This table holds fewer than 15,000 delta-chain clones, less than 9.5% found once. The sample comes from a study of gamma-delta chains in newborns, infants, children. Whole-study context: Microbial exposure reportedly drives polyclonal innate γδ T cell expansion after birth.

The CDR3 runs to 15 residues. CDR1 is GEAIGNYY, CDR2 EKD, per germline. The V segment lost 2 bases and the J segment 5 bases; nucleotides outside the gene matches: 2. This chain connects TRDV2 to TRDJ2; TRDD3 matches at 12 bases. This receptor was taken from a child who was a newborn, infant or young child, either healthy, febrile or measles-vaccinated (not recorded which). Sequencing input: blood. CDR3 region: CACDILGDTTAQLFF. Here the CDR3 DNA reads TGTGCCTGTGACATACTGGGGGATACAACAGCACAACTCTTCTTT.